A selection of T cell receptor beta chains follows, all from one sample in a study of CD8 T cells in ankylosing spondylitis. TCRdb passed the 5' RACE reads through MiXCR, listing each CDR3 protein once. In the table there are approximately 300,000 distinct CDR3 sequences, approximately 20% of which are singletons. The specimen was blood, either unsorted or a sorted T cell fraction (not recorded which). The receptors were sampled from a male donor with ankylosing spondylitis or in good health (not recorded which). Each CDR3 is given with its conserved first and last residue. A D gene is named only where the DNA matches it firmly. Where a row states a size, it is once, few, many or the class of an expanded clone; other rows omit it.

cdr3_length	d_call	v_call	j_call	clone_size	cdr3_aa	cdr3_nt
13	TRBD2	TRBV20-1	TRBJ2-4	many	CSAFPGGRDIQYF	TGCAGTGCTTTTCCGGGAGGGCGGGACATTCAGTACTTC
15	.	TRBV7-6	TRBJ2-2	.	CASSLAADSTGELFF	TGTGCCAGCAGCTTAGCTGCTGATTCTACCGGGGAGCTGTTTTTT
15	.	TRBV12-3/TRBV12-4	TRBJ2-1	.	CASSRPGVMGNEQFF	TGTGCCAGCAGTCGGCCGGGAGTGATGGGGAATGAGCAGTTCTTC
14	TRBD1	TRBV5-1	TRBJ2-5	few	CATETGQGRKTQYF	TGCGCCACCGAGACGGGACAGGGTAGAAAGACCCAGTACTTC
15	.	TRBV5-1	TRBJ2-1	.	CASSLTGLPSNEQFF	TGCGCCAGCAGCTTAACAGGACTTCCCTCCAATGAGCAGTTCTTC
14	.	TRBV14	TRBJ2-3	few	CASSQGISTDTQYF	TGTGCCAGCAGCCAAGGAATTAGCACAGATACGCAGTATTTT
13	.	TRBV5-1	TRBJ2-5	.	CASRVGTQETQYF	TGCGCCAGCAGAGTGGGGACCCAAGAGACCCAGTACTTC
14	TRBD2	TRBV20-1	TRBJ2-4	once	CSAPGGLAKNIQYF	TGCAGTGCTCCGGGGGGACTAGCCAAAAACATTCAGTACTTC
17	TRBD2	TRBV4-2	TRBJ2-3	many	CASSQDRAGGVHGTQYF	TGTGCCAGCAGCCAAGATCGGGCCGGGGGGGTGCATGGTACGCAGTATTTT
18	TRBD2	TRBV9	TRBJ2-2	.	CASSVLAGGPDGTGELFF	TGTGCCAGCAGCGTGCTAGCGGGGGGGCCTGATGGCACCGGGGAGCTGTTTTTT
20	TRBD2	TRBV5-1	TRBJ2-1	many	CASSSLVPGLAGGSYNEQFF	TGCGCCAGCAGCTCCTTAGTCCCGGGACTAGCGGGGGGCTCCTACAATGAGCAGTTCTTC
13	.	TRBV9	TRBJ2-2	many	CASSPGRTGELFF	TGTGCCAGCAGCCCGGGGAGGACCGGGGAGCTGTTTTTT
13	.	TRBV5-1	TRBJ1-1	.	CASSLEGITEAFF	TGCGCCAGCAGCTTGGAAGGTATAACTGAAGCTTTCTTT
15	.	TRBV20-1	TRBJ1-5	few	CSARDPRDTNQPQHF	TGCAGTGCTAGAGATCCCCGGGACACCAATCAGCCCCAGCATTTT
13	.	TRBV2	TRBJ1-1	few	CASSDRGDTEAFF	TGTGCCAGCAGTGATAGGGGGGACACTGAAGCTTTCTTT
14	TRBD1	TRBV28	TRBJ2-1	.	CASSQDRGYNEQFF	TGTGCCAGCAGTCAGGACAGGGGATACAATGAGCAGTTCTTC
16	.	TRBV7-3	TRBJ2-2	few	CASSLNGPDLGGELFF	TGTGCCAGCAGTCTAAATGGTCCGGATCTCGGCGGGGAGCTGTTTTTT
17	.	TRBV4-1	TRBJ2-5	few	CASSQDRQGAQQETQYF	TGCGCCAGCAGCCAAGATCGCCAGGGAGCCCAACAAGAGACCCAGTACTTC
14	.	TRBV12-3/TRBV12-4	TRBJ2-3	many	CASRGGSGTDTQYF	TGTGCCAGTAGGGGGGGGTCAGGCACAGATACGCAGTATTTT
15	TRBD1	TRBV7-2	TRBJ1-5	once	CASSPGQGKNQPQHF	TGTGCCAGCAGCCCCGGACAGGGGAAAAATCAGCCCCAGCATTTT
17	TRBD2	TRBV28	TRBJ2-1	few	CASDQGLAGAKGNEQFF	TGTGCCAGCGACCAGGGACTAGCGGGGGCTAAAGGGAATGAGCAGTTCTTC
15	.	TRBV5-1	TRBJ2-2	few	CASSPYRTFSGELFF	TGCGCCAGCAGCCCATACAGGACCTTTAGCGGGGAGCTGTTTTTT
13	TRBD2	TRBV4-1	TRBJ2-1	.	CASSQDPSGEQFF	TGCGCCAGCAGCCAAGACCCTAGCGGGGAGCAGTTCTTC
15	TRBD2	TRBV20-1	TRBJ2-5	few	CSHSTVAGVEETQYF	TGCAGCCATTCAACCGTAGCGGGAGTTGAGGAGACCCAGTACTTC
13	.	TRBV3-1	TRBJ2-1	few	CASSQVFYNEQFF	TGTGCCAGCAGCCAAGTTTTCTACAATGAGCAGTTCTTC
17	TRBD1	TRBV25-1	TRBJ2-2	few	CASSEYRRDRDTGELFF	TGTGCCAGCAGTGAATATCGTCGGGACAGAGACACCGGGGAGCTGTTTTTT